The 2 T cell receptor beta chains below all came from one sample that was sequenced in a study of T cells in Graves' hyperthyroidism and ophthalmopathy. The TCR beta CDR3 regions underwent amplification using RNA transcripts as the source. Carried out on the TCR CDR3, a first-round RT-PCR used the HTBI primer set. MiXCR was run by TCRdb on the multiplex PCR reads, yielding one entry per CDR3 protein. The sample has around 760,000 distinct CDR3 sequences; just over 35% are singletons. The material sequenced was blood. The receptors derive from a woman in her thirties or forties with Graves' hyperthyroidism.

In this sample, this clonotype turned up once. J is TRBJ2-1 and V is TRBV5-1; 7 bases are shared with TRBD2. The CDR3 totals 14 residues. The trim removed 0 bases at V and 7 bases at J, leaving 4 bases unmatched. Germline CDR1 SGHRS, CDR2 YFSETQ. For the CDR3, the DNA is TGCGCCAGCAGCTTGGGCGGGAGAGTTAATGAGCAGTTCTTC. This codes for CASSLGGRVNEQFF.

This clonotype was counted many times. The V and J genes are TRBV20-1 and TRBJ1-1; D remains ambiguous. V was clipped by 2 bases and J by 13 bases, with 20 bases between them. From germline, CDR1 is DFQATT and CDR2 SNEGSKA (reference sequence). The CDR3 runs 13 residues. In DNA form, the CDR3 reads TGCAGTGCTAGACCCCCCGGGCTCGAAGGTGGTTTCTTT. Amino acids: CSARPPGLEGGFF.